This TCR beta chain was observed in a study of blood T cells in healthy people across ages. Broader study findings: Unsorted PBMC input precluded a conclusive naive versus antigen-experienced comparison. Getting older went along with TCR beta diversity per million T cells dropping roughly linearly.

Drawing of peripheral blood yielded 8.5 to 10 milliliters from each donor. As concerns this clonotype: Its antigen remains unidentified.

For the second PCR, which ran for 7 to 11 cycles, a sample-barcoded 5' primer and a J-beta primer mix were used. The template-switch adaptor was a 5' adaptor with 12 random nucleotides. It tagged each cDNA molecule. TCRdb re-analysed the 5' RACE reads in MiXCR, keeping a single row per CDR3 protein. The sample holds around 1,800,000 distinct CDR3 sequences, 30% to 40% seen once. Trimming pared 3 bases from V and 8 bases from J, leaving 13 bases between. The V gene's germline CDR1 is SGHAT and CDR2 FQNNGV. This CDR3 is 14 amino acids long. Input material: blood. The J gene is TRBJ1-4, the V gene TRBV11-2, with a tentative D call TRBD1 (6 bases). The source is a human donor in good health. The CDR3 is CASSFYRDGEKLFF. The CDR3 DNA sequence: TGTGCCAGCAGCTTCTACAGGGATGGGGAAAAACTGTTTTTT.